Sequencing of this TCR beta chain was carried out in a study of beta chain features in type 1 diabetes. General study results and limits: For type 1 diabetes patients, VDJ junctions showed fewer insertions and more deletions. These data did not resolve whether HLA type affects TCRB rearrangement. Moderately but significantly shorter TCRB CDR3s were found in Type 1 diabetes patients in all four CD4+ subsets.

The isolated RNA, all of it, was reverse transcribed, so expressed TCRB transcripts were what got sequenced. This table comes from immunoSEQ multiplex PCR, and its TCRdb copy is limited to in-frame clones, with some not included. This table has about half a million clones, about an eighth appearing once. Regarding this clone: What it binds is not known. The same CDR3 can be traced to other DNA sequences in this sample.

The CDR3 has 13 amino acids. Trimming cost V 5 bases and J 4 bases; bases outside gene matches: 3. Germline V gene sequence: CDR1 LNHDA, CDR2 SQIVND (reference sequence). The sequenced sample consisted of naive CD4+ T cells from blood. The TCR was taken from a woman between 18 and 29 years old in good health. This chain links TRBV19 with TRBJ2-5; 8 bases map to TRBD1. The CDR3 sequence: CASSPGQGETQYF. The CDR3 DNA sequence: TGTGCCAGTAGTCCTGGACAGGGAGAGACCCAGTACTTC.